Given below is one T cell receptor beta chain in context. This CDR3 spans 17 amino acids. Germline CDR1 is GTSNPN and CDR2 is SVGIG (reference sequence). Germline trimming cut 2 bases from V and 1 base from J; bases unmatched to any gene: 13. This sample is part of a study of blood T cell repertoires in COVID-19. Profiled with immunoSEQ multiplex PCR; TCRdb holds only in-frame clones, not every one. The table records about 120,000 clones, approximately 80% of them present only once. This receptor was taken from a human donor in a cohort sampled during active COVID-19. The sequenced sample consisted of peripheral blood. The chain combines TRBV30 with TRBJ1-1, with 7 bases fitting TRBD1. The CDR3 here is CAWSLKGNRDRNTEAFF. CDR3 nucleotide sequence: TGTGCCTGGAGTCTTAAGGGGAACCGGGACAGGAACACTGAAGCTTTCTTT.